What follows is one T cell receptor (beta chain) and its context. The data were obtained in a study of OX40 agonist ivuxolimab in advanced cancers. Clones were sequenced by immunoSEQ multiplex PCR, and TCRdb holds only the in-frame ones, with some missing. The top ten hold 0.25% to 0.3% of the sample, which has tens of thousands of clones, approximately 91% seen once. Sequences were derived from CD4+ or CD8+ T cells sorted from blood, sampled in a trial of the OX40 agonist ivuxolimab. This receptor was obtained from an adult with an advanced solid tumor such as melanoma, head and neck, liver or kidney cancer.

CDR3 DNA sequence: TGCGCCACTACAGCGGGAGGGCCCGCAGATACGCAGTATTTT. Its protein product is CATTAGGPADTQYF. This chain joins TRBV10-2 and TRBJ2-3, with 10 bases identical to TRBD2. CDR1 is WSHSY, CDR2 SAAADI, per germline. The V gene end was trimmed by 10 bases and the J gene end by 4 bases; junction bases not matched to a gene: 8. CDR3 size: 14 residues.